The source of this TCR beta chain is a study of blood T cell repertoires in COVID-19. The wider study: The cDNA or gDNA used as material had been derived from T cells, B-cell-depleted T cells, or PBMCs.

Germline CDR1 reads SGDLS; CDR2 reads YYNGEE. This CDR3 has 14 residues. Trimming stripped 0 bases from V and 6 bases from J, with 9 bases between. As originally analysed: Reference gene primer amplification gave nucleated cell count estimates. Generated by immunoSEQ multiplex PCR, the TCRdb table keeps only in-frame clones and is missing some. V and J calls and clone size are given by that table; D and trimming were obtained from the DNA. The repertoire holds 190,000 or so clones, with less than 90% as singletons. This rearrangement joins TRBV9 to TRBJ2-2; perhaps TRBD2 as D (5 bases). The sample consisted of peripheral blood. The sequence derives from a woman aged 70 to 79 with acute or convalescent COVID-19. The CDR3 DNA sequence: TGTGCCAGCAGCGTAGCACGGGGTGCCGGGGAGCTGTTTTTT. Translating it yields CASSVARGAGELFF. Full variable domain (missing parts from reference TRBV9 and TRBJ2-2): DSGVTQTPKHLITATGQRVTLRCSPRSGDLSVYWYQQSLDQGLQFLIQYYNGEERAKGNILERFSAQQFPDLHSELNLSSLELGDSALYFCASSVARGAGELFFGEGSRLTVL.